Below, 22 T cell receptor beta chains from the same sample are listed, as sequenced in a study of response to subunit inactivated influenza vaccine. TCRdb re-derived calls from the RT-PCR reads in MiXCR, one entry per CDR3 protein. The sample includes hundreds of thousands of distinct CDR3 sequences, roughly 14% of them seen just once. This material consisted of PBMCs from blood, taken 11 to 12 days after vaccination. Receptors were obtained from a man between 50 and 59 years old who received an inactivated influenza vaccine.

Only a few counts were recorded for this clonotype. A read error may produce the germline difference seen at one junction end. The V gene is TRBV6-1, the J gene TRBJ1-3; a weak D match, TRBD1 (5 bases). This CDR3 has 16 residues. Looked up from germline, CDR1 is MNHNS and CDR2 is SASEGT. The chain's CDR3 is CASTLGGRFSGNTIYF. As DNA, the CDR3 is TGTGCCAGCACCCTGGGGGGACGCTTCTCTGGAAACACCATATATTTC.

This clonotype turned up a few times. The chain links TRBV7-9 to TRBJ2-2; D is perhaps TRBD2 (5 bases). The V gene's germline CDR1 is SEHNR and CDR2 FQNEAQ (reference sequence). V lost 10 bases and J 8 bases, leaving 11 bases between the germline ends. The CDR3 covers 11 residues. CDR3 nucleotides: TGTGCCACCAATCCGGGGGGGGAGCTGTTTTTT. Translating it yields CATNPGGELFF. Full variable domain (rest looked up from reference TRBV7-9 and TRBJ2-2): DTGVSQNPRHKITKRGQNVTFRCDPISEHNRLYWYRQTLGQGPEFLTYFQNEAQLEKSRLLSDRFSAERPKGSFSTLEIQRTEQGDSAMYLCATNPGGELFFGEGSRLTVL.

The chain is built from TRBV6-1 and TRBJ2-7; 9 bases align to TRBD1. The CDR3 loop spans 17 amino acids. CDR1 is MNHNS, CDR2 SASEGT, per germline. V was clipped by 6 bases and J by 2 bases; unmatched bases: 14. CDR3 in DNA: TGTGCCAGCAGGCCACGTCCCGGGACAGGGATCACCTACGAGCAGTACTTC. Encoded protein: CASRPRPGTGITYEQYF.

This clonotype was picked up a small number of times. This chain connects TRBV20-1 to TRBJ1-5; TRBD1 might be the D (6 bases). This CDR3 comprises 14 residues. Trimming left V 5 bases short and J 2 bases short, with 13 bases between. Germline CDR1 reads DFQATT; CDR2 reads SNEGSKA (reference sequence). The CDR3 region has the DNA TGCAGTGCTCGGGCGGGGGCAGGCAATCAGCCCCAGCATTTT. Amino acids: CSARAGAGNQPQHF.

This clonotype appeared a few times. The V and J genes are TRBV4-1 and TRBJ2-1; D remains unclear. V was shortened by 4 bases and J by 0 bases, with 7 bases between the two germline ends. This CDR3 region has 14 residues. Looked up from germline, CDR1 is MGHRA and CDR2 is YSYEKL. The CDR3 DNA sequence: TGCGCCAGCAGCCCGGCGAGCTCCTACAATGAGCAGTTCTTC. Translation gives CASSPASSYNEQFF.

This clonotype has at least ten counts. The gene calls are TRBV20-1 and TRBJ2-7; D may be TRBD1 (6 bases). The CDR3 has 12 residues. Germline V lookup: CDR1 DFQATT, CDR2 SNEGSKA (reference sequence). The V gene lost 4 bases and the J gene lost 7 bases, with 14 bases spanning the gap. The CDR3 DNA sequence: TGCAGTGCTACGGACAGCCCGGGGGAGCAGTACTTC. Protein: CSATDSPGEQYF.

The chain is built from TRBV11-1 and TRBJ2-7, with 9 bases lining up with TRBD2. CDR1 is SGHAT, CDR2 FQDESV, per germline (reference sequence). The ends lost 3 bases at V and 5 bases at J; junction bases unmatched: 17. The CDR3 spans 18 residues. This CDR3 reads CASSFRLAGTSPTNEQYF. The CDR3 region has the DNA TGTGCCAGCAGCTTTCGTCTAGCGGGGACTTCCCCCACTAACGAGCAGTACTTC.

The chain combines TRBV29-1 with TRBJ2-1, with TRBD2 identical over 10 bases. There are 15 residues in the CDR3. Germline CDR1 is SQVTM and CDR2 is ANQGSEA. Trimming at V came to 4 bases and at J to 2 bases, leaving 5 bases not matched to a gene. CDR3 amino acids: CSVGGSGRTYNEQFF. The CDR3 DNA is TGCAGCGTTGGGGGTAGCGGGAGGACCTACAATGAGCAGTTCTTC.

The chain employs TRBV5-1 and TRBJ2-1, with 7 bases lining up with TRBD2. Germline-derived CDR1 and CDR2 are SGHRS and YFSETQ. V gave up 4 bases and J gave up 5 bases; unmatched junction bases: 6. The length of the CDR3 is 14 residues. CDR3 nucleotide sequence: TGCGCCAGCAGCAGCGGGGAAGCTGACAATGAGCAGTTCTTC. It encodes CASSSGEADNEQFF.

CDR3 in DNA: TGCAGGAGGGCGGGTGAGGGCTACAATGAGCAGTTCTTC. Its translation is CRRAGEGYNEQFF. This chain connects TRBV20-1 to TRBJ2-1, with TRBD2 as a possible D gene (5 bases). The CDR3 contains 13 residues. The germline V gene has CDR1 DFQATT and CDR2 SNEGSKA (reference sequence).

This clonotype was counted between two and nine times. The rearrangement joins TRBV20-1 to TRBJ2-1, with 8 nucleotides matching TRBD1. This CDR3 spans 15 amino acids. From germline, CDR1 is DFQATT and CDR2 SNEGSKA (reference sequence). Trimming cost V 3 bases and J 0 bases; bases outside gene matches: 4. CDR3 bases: TGCAGTGCTAGGCGACAGGGGAGCTCCTACAATGAGCAGTTCTTC. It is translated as CSARRQGSSYNEQFF.

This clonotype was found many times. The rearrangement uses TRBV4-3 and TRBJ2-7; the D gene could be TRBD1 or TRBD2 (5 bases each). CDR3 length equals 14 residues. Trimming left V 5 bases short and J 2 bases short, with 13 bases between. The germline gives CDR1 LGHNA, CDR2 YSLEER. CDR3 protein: CASSEGDGPYEQYF. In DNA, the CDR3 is TGCGCCAGCAGCGAAGGGGACGGACCCTACGAGCAGTACTTC.

The CDR3 nucleotides are TGCGCCAGCAGCTTGTTTTTGGAAACCGGTCGGGAGACCCAGTACTTC. Protein product: CASSLFLETGRETQYF. The J gene is TRBJ2-5, the V gene TRBV5-1, with D uncertain. CDR3 length: 16 residues. V gave up 1 base and J gave up 5 bases, with 18 bases separating them. Per germline, CDR1 SGHRS and CDR2 YFSETQ.

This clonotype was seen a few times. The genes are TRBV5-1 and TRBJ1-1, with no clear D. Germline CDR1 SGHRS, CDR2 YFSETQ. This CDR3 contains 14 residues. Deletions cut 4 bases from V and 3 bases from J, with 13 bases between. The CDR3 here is CASSPRPDYTEAFF. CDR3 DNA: TGCGCCAGCAGCCCCCGACCCGACTACACTGAAGCTTTCTTT.

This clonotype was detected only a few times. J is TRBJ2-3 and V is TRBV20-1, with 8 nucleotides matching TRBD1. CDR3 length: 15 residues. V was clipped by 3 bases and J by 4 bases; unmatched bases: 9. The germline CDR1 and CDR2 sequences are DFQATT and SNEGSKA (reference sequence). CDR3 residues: CSASPGTGVADTQYF. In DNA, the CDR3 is TGCAGTGCTAGCCCCGGGACAGGCGTTGCAGATACGCAGTATTTT.

CDR3 DNA: TGCAGTGCTAAAAGGGGAGTCAAAAACATTCAGTACTTC. Protein sequence: CSAKRGVKNIQYF. This rearrangement joins TRBV20-1 to TRBJ2-4; perhaps D is TRBD1 or TRBD2 (5 bases each). Trimming cost V 4 bases and J 3 bases, with 10 bases left between them. Germline loops: CDR1 DFQATT, CDR2 SNEGSKA (reference sequence). This CDR3 is 13 amino acids long.

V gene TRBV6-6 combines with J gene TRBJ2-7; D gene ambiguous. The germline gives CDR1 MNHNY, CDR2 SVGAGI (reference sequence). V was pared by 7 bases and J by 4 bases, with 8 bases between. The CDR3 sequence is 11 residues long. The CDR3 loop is CASTNKYEQYF. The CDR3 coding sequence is TGTGCCAGCACCAATAAATACGAGCAGTACTTC.

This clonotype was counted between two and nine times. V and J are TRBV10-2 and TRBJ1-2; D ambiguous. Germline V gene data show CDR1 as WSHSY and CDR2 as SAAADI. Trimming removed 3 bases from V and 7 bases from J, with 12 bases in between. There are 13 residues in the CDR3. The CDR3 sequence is CASSDHLAGGYTF. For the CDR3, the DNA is TGCGCCAGCAGTGACCATCTGGCCGGTGGCTACACCTTC.

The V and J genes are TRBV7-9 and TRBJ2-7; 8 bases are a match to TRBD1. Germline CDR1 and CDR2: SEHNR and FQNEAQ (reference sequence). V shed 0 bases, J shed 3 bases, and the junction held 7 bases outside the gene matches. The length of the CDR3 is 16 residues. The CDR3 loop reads CASSLAAAGGFYEQYF. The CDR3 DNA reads TGTGCCAGCAGCTTAGCAGCGGCAGGGGGCTTCTACGAGCAGTACTTC.

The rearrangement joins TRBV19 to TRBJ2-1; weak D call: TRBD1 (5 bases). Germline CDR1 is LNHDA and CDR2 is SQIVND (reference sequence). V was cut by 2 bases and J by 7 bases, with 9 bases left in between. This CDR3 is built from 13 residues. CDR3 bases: TGTGCCAGTAGTATAAATCCAGGGAATGAGCAGTTCTTC. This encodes CASSINPGNEQFF.

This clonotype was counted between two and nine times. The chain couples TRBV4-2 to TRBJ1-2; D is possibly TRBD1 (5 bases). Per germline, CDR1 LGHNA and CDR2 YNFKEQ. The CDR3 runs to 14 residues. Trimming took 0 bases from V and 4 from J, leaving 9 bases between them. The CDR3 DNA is TGTGCCAGCAGCCAAGAACGGGGCGTCTATGGCTACACCTTC. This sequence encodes CASSQERGVYGYTF.

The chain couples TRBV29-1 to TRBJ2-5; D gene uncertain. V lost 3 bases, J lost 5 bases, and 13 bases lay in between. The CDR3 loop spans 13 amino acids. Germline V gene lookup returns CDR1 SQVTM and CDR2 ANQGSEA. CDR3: CSVDRQFLETQYF. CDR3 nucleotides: TGCAGCGTTGATAGACAATTCTTGGAGACCCAGTACTTC.